This T cell receptor beta chain is from a study of beta chain features in type 1 diabetes (dated by TCRdb to 2016 to 2019). Looking at the study overall: No differences in mean age, gender distribution, total cell number or subset yield were found between patients and healthy donors. Regulatory and stem cell-like memory subsets were obtained from only 8 patients and about eight healthy donors, while naive and central memory subsets were obtained from all 30 or so donors. In the study, recently diagnosed type 1 diabetes patients and matched healthy donors were compared on the TCRB repertoires of their sorted circulating CD4+ T cell subsets. A total of roughly 100 million sorted cells were examined across all samples, and the number of cells per subset was strongly correlated with RNA yield.

This clone has more than one count but fewer than ten. Its antigen is still unknown. The sample holds no much larger clone one base away, and base qualities are not on file. Trimming accounts for 5 bases at V and 5 bases at J, while the number of junction bases matched to no gene is 11. The CDR3 measures 17 amino acids from cysteine to phenylalanine. The kept DNA is CDR3 alone, 51 bases in frame from the first base. Via the germline V gene, CDR1 is MGHDK and CDR2 SYGVNS. Each donor gave one peripheral blood draw, averaging roughly 120 mL, which was collected into heparinised tubes. A BD FACSAria II and a panel including CD45RO, CCR7, CD25, CD127, CD95 and CD27 were used to sort naive, central memory, regulatory and stem cell-like memory CD4+ T cells. A purity above 95% was achieved for all sorted populations. PBMCs were isolated immediately by Lymphoprep density gradient centrifugation and stained directly without culture. So that batch effects would be minimized, each experiment stained and sorted samples in pairs, pairing one healthy donor with one patient.

General findings and caveats noted by the study authors: Naive, central memory and regulatory TCRB repertoires appeared to be more alike among patients than among healthy donors. At VDJ recombination sites, patients with type 1 diabetes made fewer insertions and deleted more nucleotides, a pattern implying thymic rearrangement abnormalities. PCR might favor shorter templates, but patient and control samples were amplified and corrected together, so any skew would affect both groups equally. A moderate but significant shortening of TCRB CDR3 length was observed in type 1 diabetes patients in all four CD4+ subsets. Because cDNA rather than genomic DNA was sequenced, highly expressing activated cells could have been over-represented, although no difference in activation and CD3 levels was found between groups. HLA sub-analyses involved small numbers of individuals, so any influence of HLA type on TCRB rearrangement remained unresolved.

All of the isolated RNA was reverse transcribed with the High Capacity cDNA Reverse Transcription Kit, so expressed TCRB transcripts were sequenced. Deep immunoSEQ sequencing was applied to naive, central memory and regulatory T cell samples, giving an average of around 3.8 million total reads per sample. Sorted cells were lysed in RLT buffer, and RNA was extracted using DNase-treated RNeasy Micro or Mini kits according to cell number. To prevent cross-contamination, every cell subset was processed on its own, while patient and healthy donor samples were processed together. Using the immunoSEQ multiplex PCR, TCRB sequences were amplified from cDNA into 87-bp fragments spanning the CDR3 region. Amplicons were sequenced on the Illumina HiSeq platform. In the original analysis: Synthetic template baselines were used to correct PCR bias computationally, reads within Hamming distance 2 were collapsed, and singletons that could not be merged were discarded. By aligning reads against IMGT, V, D and J genes, CDR3 length, and insertions or deletions at six rearrangement sites were assigned. Within each subset, clonotype counts were normalized to sorted cell number, after which true diversity and Gini coefficients were computed with the tcR R package. The overlap coefficient, calculated on TCRB nucleotide sequences, was used to measure repertoire sharing. As a proxy for the pre-selection repertoire, out-of-frame TCRB sequences from naive cells were analyzed. Imported from immuneACCESS, the table was reduced by TCRdb to in-frame sequences with V and J called. These copies leave out some clones; in studies compared against another copy, an unresolved V gene accounts for under half, and the cause of the remainder is not known. V and J calls and clone size are copied from that table; D and trimming were computed from the DNA. Across this sample there are 310,000 or so clones, with about 10% seen only once. Of the sample, roughly 0.014% is held by the ten largest clones.

This receptor was taken from a woman younger than 45 in good health. Sequencing used naive CD4+ T cells from blood. According to the study, the label for this sample's cell subset or site signals: true naive CD4+ T cells. The chain is assembled from TRBV25-1 and TRBJ1-5; TRBD1 matches 11 bases in the middle. The CDR3 protein sequence reads: CASSSTTGTGGDQPQHF. In nucleotide form, the sequence is TGTGCCAGCAGTTCTACCACCGGGACAGGGGGGGATCAGCCCCAGCATTTT.